This passage covers 9 T cell receptor beta chains from one sample sequenced in a study of graft-versus-host responses after intestinal transplantation (dated by TCRdb to 2020 to 2023). Intraepithelial and lamina propria lymphocytes were isolated from graft specimens using dithiothreitol, EDTA incubations and collagenase D digestion. Library creation used the immunoSEQ multiplex PCR assay. TCRdb took over this immuneACCESS table, retaining in-frame rearrangements with V and J assigned. Such tables are incomplete; in checked studies, under half of the missing clones stem from an unresolved V gene, and the remainder is unexplained. For this sample the table gives some 17,000 clones, of which around 82% were detected only once. The ten largest make up approximately 5% of the sample. Material: ileum tissue, obtained 17 days after transplant. All receptors come from a human patient who received an intestinal transplant, so some T cells may come from the graft donor.

This clone was seen just once. The V and J genes are TRBV19 and TRBJ1-5; D gene ambiguous. Trimming took off 3 bases at V and 8 bases at J, with 14 bases between the two ends. The length of the CDR3 is 14 residues. Looked up from germline, CDR1 is LNHDA and CDR2 is SQIVND (reference sequence). CDR3: CASSMRRPGEPQHF. Here the CDR3 DNA reads TGTGCCAGTAGTATGAGAAGGCCCGGAGAGCCCCAGCATTTT. The whole variable domain, filled in from reference TRBV19 and TRBJ1-5, reads DGGITQSPKYLFRKEGQNVTLSCEQNLNHDAMYWYRQDPGQGLRLIYYSQIVNDFQKGDIAEGYSVSREKKESFPLTVTSAQKNPTAFYLCASSMRRPGEPQHFGDGTRLSIL.

This clone was seen once. The V and J genes are TRBV28 and TRBJ2-3, with a possible D match to TRBD1 (7 bases). V lost 6 bases to trimming and J lost 4 bases, with 17 bases between them. Germline CDR1 and CDR2: MDHEN and SYDVKM. CDR3 length: 15 residues. DNA for the CDR3: TGTGCCAGCAGCGTGGCGACAGGGAGGCCAGATACGCAGTATTTT. This codes for CASSVATGRPDTQYF.

The DNA for the CDR3 is TGTGCCAGCAGTGAGCAGCGGGCGACCTACAATGAGCAGTTCTTC. Amino acids: CASSEQRATYNEQFF. The V call is TRBV6-4, the J call TRBJ2-1, with D possibly matching TRBD2 (6 bases). Trimming took 3 bases from V and 2 from J, leaving 11 bases between them. Germline-derived CDR1 and CDR2 are MRHNA and SNTAGT. The CDR3 length is 15 residues.

This sequence joins TRBV5-6 and TRBJ2-2; no clear D gene. Trimming stripped 0 bases from V and 1 base from J, with 4 bases between. CDR3 length: 14 residues. Germline CDR1 and CDR2: SGHDT and YYEEEE. The CDR3 reads CASSLVQNTGELFF. CDR3 DNA sequence: TGTGCCAGCAGCTTGGTCCAGAACACCGGGGAGCTGTTTTTT.

V usage is TRBV4-1 and J usage is TRBJ2-1; no clear D. The V and J ends lost 1 base and 4 bases respectively, with 5 bases between them. The length of the CDR3 is 13 residues. The germline V gene encodes CDR1 MGHRA and CDR2 YSYEKL. CDR3 bases: TGCGCCAGCAGCCAAGTCCAGTACAATGAGCAGTTCTTC. It encodes CASSQVQYNEQFF.

V and J are TRBV28 and TRBJ2-7, with D tentatively TRBD2 (6 bases). Germline CDR1 is MDHEN and CDR2 is SYDVKM. V lost 1 base and J 2 bases, leaving 12 bases between the germline ends. The CDR3 totals 15 residues. The CDR3 DNA is TGTGCCAGCAGTTTATTGGCCGCGGGGACCTACGAGCAGTACTTC. Its translation: CASSLLAAGTYEQYF.

This chain uses TRBV6-5 with TRBJ2-2, with D perhaps TRBD1 or TRBD2 (6 bases each). The length of the CDR3 is 13 residues. Trimming cost V 6 bases and J 7 bases, with 12 bases left between them. Germline values: CDR1 MNHEY, CDR2 SVGAGI. This CDR3 is CASRKGGIGELFF. In DNA form, the CDR3 reads TGTGCCAGCAGAAAGGGGGGAATCGGGGAGCTGTTTTTT.

V usage is TRBV4-3 and J usage is TRBJ2-1; TRBD2 aligns across 7 bases. The CDR3 has 17 residues. V lost 0 bases to trimming and J lost 9 bases; unmatched junction nucleotides: 14. In germline, CDR1 is LGHNA, CDR2 YSLEER. The CDR3 DNA reads as TGCGCCAGCAGCCAAGAACCCCCGGGAGGTCAATTGGCTGAGCAGTTCTTC. It is translated as CASSQEPPGGQLAEQFF.

The rearrangement uses TRBV18 and TRBJ2-1; no reliable D call. CDR1 and CDR2 (germline): KGHSH, LQKENI. V lost 2 bases to trimming and J lost 0 bases, with 14 bases between them. CDR3 length equals 17 residues. The CDR3 region has the DNA TGTGCCAGCTCACCAGTTAGACGCCCCAGCTCCTACAATGAGCAGTTCTTC. Translation: CASSPVRRPSSYNEQFF.